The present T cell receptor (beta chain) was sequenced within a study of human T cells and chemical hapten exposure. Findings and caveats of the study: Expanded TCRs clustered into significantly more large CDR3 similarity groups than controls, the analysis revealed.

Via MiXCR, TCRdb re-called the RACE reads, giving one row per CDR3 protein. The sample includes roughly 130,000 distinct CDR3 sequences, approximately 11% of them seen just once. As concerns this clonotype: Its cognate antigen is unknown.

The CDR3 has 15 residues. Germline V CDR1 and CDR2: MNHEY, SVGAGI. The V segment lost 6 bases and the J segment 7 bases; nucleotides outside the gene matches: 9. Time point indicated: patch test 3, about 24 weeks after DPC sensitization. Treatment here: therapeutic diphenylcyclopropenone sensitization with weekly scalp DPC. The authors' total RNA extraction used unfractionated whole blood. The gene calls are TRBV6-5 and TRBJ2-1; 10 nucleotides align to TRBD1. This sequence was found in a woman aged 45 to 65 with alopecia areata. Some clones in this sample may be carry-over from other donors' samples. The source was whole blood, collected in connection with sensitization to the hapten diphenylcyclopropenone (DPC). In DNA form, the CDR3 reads TGTGCCAGCAGACCCTGGACAGGGGGTGGGAATGAGCAGTTCTTC. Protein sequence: CASRPWTGGGNEQFF.